This T cell receptor beta chain stems from a study of cytomegalovirus exposure and HLA in healthy donors (dated by TCRdb to between 2016 and 2019). For the wider study: An earlier analysis of several hundred of the donors reported roughly 270 Gb of sequence data and some 100 million unique TCR beta sequences from approximately 180 million T cells. To decide whether each TCR beta V gene segment behaved as functional or pseudogenic, an earlier analysis of over 500 of the donors relied on high-throughput TCR beta sequencing. Roughly 300 gigabases of sequencing data and tens of millions of unique TCR sequences were included in an early release covering about 600 HLA-typed donors. All discovery cohort repertoires had been generated using a single sequencing platform. Genome-wide SNP genotypes for about 55% of the roughly 670 donors were used in a later genetic analysis, which treated that subset as a discovery cohort. To study patterns of TCR occurrence, a later analysis re-analyzed previously published TCR beta repertoires from around 660 donors and added high-resolution HLA genotyping. In addition to the first cohort of 650 to 800 subjects, a separate validation cohort of under 150 different subjects was used. Among 398 genotyped donors of the cohort, an average of about 240,000 unique TCR beta nucleotide sequences was sequenced per donor, of which approximately 19% were non-productive. The study used immunosequencing to profile the T cell repertoires of 600 to 850 subjects and linked those repertoires to cytomegalovirus serostatus. The genetic ancestry cluster associated with self-reported Caucasian donors included 81% of the roughly 400 genotyped donors. Because of strong linkage in the cohort, roughly five DR-DQ haplotypes were treated as single units for association and clustering. The number of typed donors differed by locus: roughly 620-640 for A, B, C, DRB1 and DQB1; approximately 520 for DQA1; 600 to 610 for DPA1; and around 470 for DPB1. The study aimed to test whether cataloging public T cell receptors could reveal signatures of past pathogen exposure. To predict cytomegalovirus infection status, the study combined high-throughput TCR immunosequencing, statistical association of individual TCRs with disease status, and machine learning. In the later analysis, no new phenotypic data were used to find candidate immune exposures; instead, reliance was placed on TCR beta sequences and their occurrence across donors. Both class I and class II loci were covered by HLA typing, at four-digit resolution. Donor age, sex, ethnicity and CMV serostatus were compiled alongside the repertoire data. The paper's findings and limits, for the study overall: A later analysis found that HLA-associated TCR beta chains were more clonally expanded and had lower generation probabilities than equally common non-associated chains. According to a later analysis, TCR association rates differed among HLA loci, with DRB1 alleles showing the most associated TCRs and HLA-C alleles showing the fewest. In vitro tests confirmed that three of the cytomegalovirus-associated TCR beta chains recognize cytomegalovirus antigens. Immune exposure information for the cohort was limited to CMV serostatus. This cohort had only TCR beta chains sequenced, and the lack of alpha or paired-chain data limited which features could be detected. The authors suggested that the approach could potentially be generalized to other disease states and immunological phenotypes. A further reported finding was that TCR beta sequences accurately predicted the HLA-A and HLA-B alleles for most subjects in the first cohort. Presence/absence analyses assumed roughly uniform sequencing depth across donors, an assumption that may not hold. Because HLA typing was unavailable for some donors at each locus, only the typed subset was used in association tests. Because the 87-base-pair reads could not distinguish some IMGT-functional V segments, including TRBV6-2 and TRBV6-3, those segments were excluded. Correlated functional status among segregating V segments might reflect linkage disequilibrium, but an unknown experimental factor could not be ruled out. In a later analysis, several top co-occurrence clusters were reported to appear linked to parvovirus B19, influenza, CMV and Epstein-Barr virus. Most TCR sequences were seen in very few donors, while some public TCRs were found in many individuals. Assigning TCR associations to individual alleles was difficult when HLA alleles, especially DR and DQ, strongly co-occurred. A later analysis found that most CMV-associated TCR beta chains appeared HLA-restricted, with HLA associations seemingly driven largely by CMV exposure. A cluster of highly shared sequence variants was judged likely to represent a technical artifact of the sequencing pipeline. An association between a missense DCLRE1C variant and V-gene and J-gene trimming of TCR beta chains was found in a later genetic analysis and replicated in an independent cohort. The study gave a list of 150 to 200 TCR beta chains associated with cytomegalovirus. The classifier was reported to diagnose cytomegalovirus status with high specificity and sensitivity in both the original cohort and the validation cohort. A later analysis associated 15,000 to 20,000 TCR beta sequences with specific HLA alleles at a false discovery rate of 0.05. Because counts were too low, about 18 rarely observed V segments, including chromosome 9 orphons, were excluded from the earlier analysis of a few hundred of the donors. Broadly in line with IMGT annotations, most TCR beta V segments showed up in productive rearrangements about 87% or about 30% of the time in an earlier analysis of 450 to 750 of the donors. According to a later genetic analysis, donors in an Asian-associated ancestry cluster had fewer N-insertions in productive TCRs than the approximately 610-donor mean.

The cohort consisted of 666 healthy bone marrow donors. Cohort members were all nominally healthy when sampled, although unrecorded immune exposures were likely present. The donor tested CMV seronegative, placing the donor among the approximately 400 seronegative members of the cohort. A peripheral blood sample was collected from each donor, and TCR beta sequencing was performed on peripheral blood mononuclear cells. Genomic DNA was extracted from the blood cell samples with the Qiagen DNeasy Blood Extraction Kit. Including cysteine and phenylalanine, the CDR3 has 15 amino acids. Solely the CDR3 DNA is kept, with 45 bases framed from the first base. According to the germline V gene, CDR1 reads MNHNS and CDR2 reads SASEGT. Clipping removes 3 bases from V and 5 bases from J, with 8 as the unmatched junction base count. The protocol used for the library was the immunoSEQ multiplex PCR assay. A mixture of 60 forward primers for TCR Vbeta segments and 13 reverse primers for TCR Jbeta segments was used in the multiplex PCR. Amplification of the CDR3 region of rearranged TCR beta genes was performed with a multiplex PCR assay on genomic DNA. The amplified TCR beta libraries were sequenced on the Illumina HiSeq System as 87-base-pair reads. For the original study's pipeline: A later analysis tallied around 82 million unique TCR beta chains across the 666 repertoires, and some 12 million of those chains were shared by two or more donors. To remove PCR and sequencing errors, raw reads were error-corrected and collapsed into unique sequences using a nearest-neighbor algorithm that merged closely related sequences. CDR3 sequences were aligned to IMGT reference sequences to assign V, D and J gene segments. For a sequence to be retained, a match of at least six nucleotides was required to both a V gene segment and a J gene segment. Rearrangements were classified as productive when the CDR3 lacked stop codons and remained in frame with V and J, and all other rearrangements were classified as non-productive. CDR3 was defined by IMGT convention, running from the second conserved V-encoded cysteine to the conserved J-encoded phenylalanine. The earlier analysis of about 560 of the donors excluded any sequence lacking an unambiguous match to a single V gene segment. In an earlier analysis of roughly 500 of the donors, V segments were called functional above 56.7% productive rearrangements and were called segregating when the between-donor standard deviation exceeded 5%. To diagnose cytomegalovirus status from the catalog of TCR beta chain sequences, a statistical classification framework was built. In a later analysis, TCR nucleotide sequences were compared against IMGT/GENE-DB human TR gene sequences so that V and J genes could be assigned. Using the TCRdist pipeline, a later analysis assigned CDR3 sequences along with most-parsimonious VDJ recombination scenarios. A later analysis defined each TCR beta chain by its CDR3 amino acid sequence plus V-gene family, and excluded reads lacking a unique V-gene family. A later analysis removed 600 or so highly shared, low-generation-probability nucleotide sequences to deal with suspected cross-contamination and a sequencing artifact. For each public chain, a later analysis derived a clonal expansion index from normalized ranks of inferred template counts within each repertoire. Generation probabilities in a later analysis came from a VDJ recombination model fitted to out-of-frame rearrangements, and those results were checked against IGoR. In a later analysis, TCR-TCR, TCR-HLA and TCR-CMV co-occurrence was scored with hypergeometric tests, and a repertoire-size bias correction was applied to TCR pairs. To estimate false discovery rates, a later analysis permuted the HLA or CMV assignments 20 times. In a later analysis, co-occurring TCRs were grouped using DBSCAN, with TCRdist sequence similarity added in when clustering inside HLA-allele-positive subsets. Repertoires with fewer than 30,000 or more than 120,000 public chains, plus five repertoires with anomalous nucleotide sharing, were excluded from co-occurrence clustering. TCRdb holds this immuneACCESS table with in-frame rearrangements only. Some clones are missing; in checked studies, unresolved V genes explain under half, and the rest has no known cause. V, J and clone size were drawn from that table, and D and trimming were deduced from the DNA. In this sample the table shows about 83,000 clones, 81% of which occur a single time. 1.9% of the sample belongs to the ten largest clones.

Worth noting for this clone: What antigen it recognizes has not been identified. Base qualities are not provided; no much larger clone lies one nucleotide away.

This receptor chain uses TRBV6-1 and TRBJ1-2; the junction holds 8 bases that match TRBD1. Sequences were obtained from PBMCs. This clonotype was obtained from a woman aged 30 to 39 in good health and CMV-seronegative. The CDR3 region has the sequence CASSDPDRGRYGYTF. At the DNA level, the sequence is TGTGCCAGCAGTGACCCCGACAGGGGTCGATATGGCTACACCTTC.